A single sample is the source of the 6 T cell receptor beta chains below, sequenced in a study of blood T cell repertoires in COVID-19. Generated by immunoSEQ multiplex PCR, the TCRdb table keeps only in-frame clones and is missing some. The sample yields 160,000 or so clones, around 92% seen once. Material for sequencing was peripheral blood. All receptors come from a man between 60 and 75 years old with acute or convalescent COVID-19.

This clone appeared once. The chain employs TRBV6-1 and TRBJ1-3; D is undetermined. Germline V gene sequence: CDR1 MNHNS, CDR2 SASEGT. Between the trimmed V and J ends, which lost 1 base and 2 bases, there was a span of 6 bases. The CDR3 has 14 amino acids. This chain's CDR3 is CASSEGETGNTIYF. Here the CDR3 DNA reads TGTGCCAGCAGTGAAGGGGAGACTGGAAACACCATATATTTT.

This clone was counted between two and nine times. In the same sample, other DNA sequences code for this CDR3. This rearrangement joins TRBV7-9 to TRBJ1-2, with 8 bases fitting TRBD1. V trimming: 5 bases; J trimming: 4 bases; junction bases outside the gene matches: 6. The germline CDR1 and CDR2 sequences are SEHNR and FQNEAQ (reference sequence). The CDR3 runs to 14 residues. This chain's CDR3 is CASSTRTGGYGYTF. The CDR3, as DNA: TGTGCCAGCAGCACCAGAACAGGGGGCTATGGCTACACCTTC.

This clone was found many times. CDR3 loop: CASRELAGAYNEQFF. CDR3 coding DNA: TGTGCCAGCAGGGAACTAGCGGGGGCCTACAATGAGCAGTTCTTC. The gene calls are TRBV7-9 and TRBJ2-1, with 11 bases lining up with TRBD2. Per germline, CDR1 SEHNR and CDR2 FQNEAQ (reference sequence). V lost 6 bases, J lost 2 bases, and 3 bases stayed unmatched. The CDR3 consists of 15 residues.

The chain links TRBV7-2 to TRBJ2-7, with D maybe TRBD1 (6 bases). Germline-derived CDR1 and CDR2 are SGHTA and FQGNSA. The CDR3 consists of 13 residues. Trimming took off 6 bases at V and 3 bases at J, with 12 bases between the two ends. The CDR3 DNA reads TGTGCCAGCAGTTCGGACAGCTTCTACGAGCAGTACTTC. This encodes CASSSDSFYEQYF.

Worth noting for this clone: This same CDR3 is encoded by further DNA sequences in the sample. This chain links TRBV27 with TRBJ1-2; 7 bases match TRBD1. Germline V gene data show CDR1 as MNHEY and CDR2 as SMNVEV (reference sequence). The ends lost 6 bases at V and 4 bases at J; junction bases unmatched: 2. The CDR3 is 12 residues long. This CDR3 reads CASRDRVYGYTF. CDR3 coding DNA: TGTGCCAGCAGAGACAGGGTCTATGGCTACACCTTC.

V usage is TRBV18 and J usage is TRBJ2-3; 8 positions agree with TRBD1. This CDR3 is built from 15 residues. The trim removed 3 bases at V and 6 bases at J, leaving 8 bases unmatched. Germline V gene data show CDR1 as KGHSH and CDR2 as LQKENI. The CDR3 here is CASSPRTGLSDTQYF. CDR3 DNA: TGTGCCAGCTCACCCAGGACAGGGTTAAGCGATACGCAGTATTTT. Supplemented by reference TRBV18 and TRBJ2-3, the full variable domain reads NAGVMQNPRHLVRRRGQEARLRCSPMKGHSHVYWYRQLPEEGLKFMVYLQKENIIDESGMPKERFSAEFPKEGPSILRIQQVVRGDSAAYFCASSPRTGLSDTQYFGPGTRLTVL.